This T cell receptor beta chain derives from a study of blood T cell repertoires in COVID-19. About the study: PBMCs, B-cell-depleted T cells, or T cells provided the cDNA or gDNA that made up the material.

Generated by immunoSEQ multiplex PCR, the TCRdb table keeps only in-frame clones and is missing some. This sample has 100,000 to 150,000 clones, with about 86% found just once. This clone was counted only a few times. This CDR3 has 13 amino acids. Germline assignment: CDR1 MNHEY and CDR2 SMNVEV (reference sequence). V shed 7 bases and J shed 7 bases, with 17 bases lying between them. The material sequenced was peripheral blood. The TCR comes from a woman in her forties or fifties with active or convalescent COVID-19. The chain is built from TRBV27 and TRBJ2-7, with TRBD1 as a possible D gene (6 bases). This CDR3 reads CASTPKQGLEQYF. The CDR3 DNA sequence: TGTGCCAGCACCCCGAAACAGGGTCTGGAGCAGTACTTC.